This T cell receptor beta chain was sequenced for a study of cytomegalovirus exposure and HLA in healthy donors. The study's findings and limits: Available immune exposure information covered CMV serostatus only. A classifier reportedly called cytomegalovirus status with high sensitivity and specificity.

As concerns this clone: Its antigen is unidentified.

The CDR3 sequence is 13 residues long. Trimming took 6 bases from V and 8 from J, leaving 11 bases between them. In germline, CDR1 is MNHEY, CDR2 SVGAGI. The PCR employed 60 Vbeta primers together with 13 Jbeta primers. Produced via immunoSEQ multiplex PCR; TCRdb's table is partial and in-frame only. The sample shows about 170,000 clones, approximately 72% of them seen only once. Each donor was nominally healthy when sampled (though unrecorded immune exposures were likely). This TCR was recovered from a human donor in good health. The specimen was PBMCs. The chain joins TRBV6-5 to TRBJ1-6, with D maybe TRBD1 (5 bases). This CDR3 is CASSRRGYSPLHF. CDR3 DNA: TGTGCCAGCAGCCGAAGGGGATATTCACCCCTCCACTTT.